This TCR beta chain was obtained from a study of blood T cell repertoires in COVID-19. Study overall: The United States, Italy and Spain provided the acute and convalescent COVID-19 samples. From T cells, B-cell-depleted T cells, or PBMCs came the material, which was cDNA or gDNA.

Germline CDR1 and CDR2: SGHRS and YFSETQ. Trimming at V came to 3 bases and at J to 2 bases, leaving 7 bases not matched to a gene. CDR3 length: 15 amino acids. In the source study's methods: Amplifying reference gene primers gave estimates of nucleated cell counts. Libraries were prepared by immunoSEQ multiplex PCR; TCRdb keeps only in-frame clonotypes and omits some of them. V, J and clone size reflect that table, while D and trimming were determined from the DNA. The table lists under 200,000 clones, roughly 84% of them singletons. Sequencing was performed on peripheral blood. The receptor was isolated from a man aged 18 to 30 with active or convalescent COVID-19. The chain joins TRBV5-1 to TRBJ2-5, with 7 positions matching TRBD2. The DNA of the CDR3 is TGCGCCAGCAGCTCGACAAGCGGGGCTCAAGAGACCCAGTACTTC. This encodes CASSSTSGAQETQYF.